These 32 T cell receptor beta chains came from one sample sequenced in a study of immune evolution from preneoplasia to lung adenocarcinoma. The assay was immunoSEQ multiplex PCR, and TCRdb's table has in-frame clones only and misses some. The data contain around 4,000 clones, about 80% of them singletons. Sequencing input: FFPE minimally invasive lung adenocarcinoma tissue. These TCRs come from a person aged 65 to 85 with lung adenocarcinoma.

The chain is built from TRBV29-1 and TRBJ2-7; 7 bases are shared with TRBD2. Germline V gene data show CDR1 as SQVTM and CDR2 as ANQGSEA. J gave up 5 bases and V 6 bases, and 7 bases lay outside the gene matches. The CDR3 has 12 residues. Here the CDR3 DNA reads TGCAGCGTGGTGGGAGGGCTCGACGAGCAGTACTTC. This codes for CSVVGGLDEQYF.

The chain combines TRBV29-1 with TRBJ2-2; unclear D gene. V was shortened by 2 bases and J by 8 bases, with 6 bases between the two germline ends. Looked up from germline, CDR1 is SQVTM and CDR2 is ANQGSEA. The CDR3 length is 11 residues. The CDR3 nucleotides read TGCAGCGTTGAATTCTTGGGGGAGCTGTTTTTT. Protein product: CSVEFLGELFF.

The genes are TRBV4-2 and TRBJ2-5, with 9 bases lining up with TRBD1. V shed 4 bases and J 7 bases; nucleotides not matched to a gene: 10. CDR1 is LGHNA, CDR2 YNFKEQ, per germline. The CDR3 contains 15 residues. CDR3 sequence (DNA): TGTGCCAGCAGCCCCCTGGACAGGGGTTTGGTGACCCAGTACTTC. This codes for CASSPLDRGLVTQYF.

J is TRBJ1-2 and V is TRBV30, with 11 bases fitting TRBD1. Trimming cost V 4 bases and J 3 bases; bases outside gene matches: 7. Germline CDR1 reads GTSNPN; CDR2 reads SVGIG (reference sequence). The CDR3 contains 15 residues. The CDR3 DNA reads TGTGCCTGGAAAGTTGGGGACAGGGGGGACTATGGCTACACCTTC. It encodes CAWKVGDRGDYGYTF.

This chain connects TRBV29-1 to TRBJ1-2; the match to TRBD1 covers 7 bases. The germline V gene has CDR1 SQVTM and CDR2 ANQGSEA. V lost 6 bases to trimming and J lost 5 bases; unmatched junction nucleotides: 6. The CDR3 contains 12 residues. The CDR3 DNA reads as TGCAGCGTCACGGGACAGAGATATGGCTACACCTTC. Residues: CSVTGQRYGYTF.

V is TRBV7-3 and J is TRBJ2-1; D is undetermined. The CDR3 sequence is 16 residues long. Germline V gene lookup returns CDR1 SGHTA and CDR2 FQGTGA. Trimming pared 2 bases from V and 5 bases from J, leaving 16 bases between. This CDR3 is CASSLRRTLENNEQFF. CDR3 nucleotide sequence: TGTGCCAGCAGCTTACGGCGAACGTTGGAGAACAATGAGCAGTTCTTC.

J is TRBJ1-4 and V is TRBV28; D may be TRBD1 (5 bases). V lost 0 bases and J 4 bases, leaving 9 bases between the germline ends. The CDR3 consists of 15 residues. Germline-derived CDR1 and CDR2 are MDHEN and SYDVKM. The CDR3 DNA is TGTGCCAGCAGTTTATGGGGGGAGGTTAATGAAAAACTGTTTTTT. Amino acid sequence: CASSLWGEVNEKLFF.

Comments on this clone: Other DNA sequences in this specimen translate into the identical CDR3. J is TRBJ2-5 and V is TRBV25-1, with D possibly matching TRBD1 (8 bases). The CDR3 has 14 residues. CDR1 and CDR2 (germline): MGHDK, SYGVNS. V shed 2 bases and J shed 4 bases, with 11 bases lying between them. The CDR3 sequence: CASSETGGGETQYF. CDR3 nucleotide sequence: TGTGCCAGCAGTGAAACAGGGGGGGGAGAGACCCAGTACTTC.

CDR3 bases: TGCAGTGCTAGTGTGGGCTACGAGCAGTACTTC. Translating it yields CSASVGYEQYF. The rearrangement joins TRBV20-1 to TRBJ2-7; D ambiguous. The ends were cut back, 3 bases at V and 3 bases at J, with 6 bases in the middle. CDR3 size: 11 residues. Germline V gives CDR1 DFQATT, CDR2 SNEGSKA (reference sequence).

The CDR3 spells CASSADRGRIAELWDEQFF. In nucleotides, the CDR3 is TGCGCCAGCAGCGCGGACAGGGGGCGCATAGCGGAGCTTTGGGATGAGCAGTTCTTC. J is TRBJ2-1 and V is TRBV5-1; 11 positions match TRBD1. The CDR3 is made up of 19 amino acids. V was pared by 4 bases and J by 8 bases, with 20 bases of the junction left unmatched. Germline CDR1 reads SGHRS; CDR2 reads YFSETQ.

This clone has more than one count but fewer than ten. The chain links TRBV5-4 to TRBJ2-7, with 10 bases identical to TRBD2. Losses at the gene ends were 2 bases for V and 4 bases for J; bases not matched to a gene: 6. Germline V gives CDR1 SGHNT, CDR2 YYREEE (reference sequence). This CDR3 is built from 15 residues. The DNA for the CDR3 is TGTGCCAGCAGCTTTGCTAGCGGGAGTACTTACGAGCAGTACTTC. It specifies CASSFASGSTYEQYF.

The chain combines TRBV6-1 with TRBJ2-7; 7 bases are a match to TRBD1. Germline V CDR1 and CDR2: MNHNS, SASEGT. This CDR3 has 11 residues. J was trimmed by 3 bases and V by 7 bases; bases with no gene match: 0. CDR3 in DNA: TGTGCCAGCACAGGGGGCTACGAGCAGTACTTC. It translates to CASTGGYEQYF.

This clone has just one count. The rearrangement links TRBV9 to TRBJ2-7; D may be TRBD2 (6 bases). V gave up 0 bases and J gave up 0 bases, with 10 bases separating them. The CDR3 runs 15 residues. Germline assignment: CDR1 SGDLS and CDR2 YYNGEE. In DNA, the CDR3 is TGTGCCAGCAGCGTAGGTCTGGACTACTCCTACGAGCAGTACTTC. Residues: CASSVGLDYSYEQYF.

The sample holds one count of this clone. This chain uses TRBV6-6 with TRBJ1-5, with 7 bases aligning to TRBD1. CDR3 length: 16 residues. V was pared by 5 bases and J by 6 bases, with 13 bases of the junction left unmatched. CDR1 and CDR2 from the germline V gene are MNHNY and SVGAGI (reference sequence). CDR3 nucleotide sequence: TGTGCCAGCAGTCCCACAGGGGTTGAGAGGAGTCAGCCCCAGCATTTT. Its protein is CASSPTGVERSQPQHF.

J is TRBJ2-7 and V is TRBV6-1, with 10 bases matching TRBD1. The CDR3 loop spans 13 amino acids. After removal of 10 bases from V and 2 bases from J, the junction contained 5 bases not matched to a gene. CDR1 MNHNS and CDR2 SASEGT come from the germline V gene. CDR3 residues: CATGGTGAYEQYF. For the CDR3, the DNA is TGTGCCACGGGGGGGACAGGGGCCTACGAGCAGTACTTC.

This clone counts as large. The V and J genes are TRBV6-5 and TRBJ2-3; tentative D call: TRBD1 (5 bases). The germline gives CDR1 MNHEY, CDR2 SVGAGI. The CDR3 covers 12 residues. Between the trimmed V and J ends, which lost 7 bases and 4 bases, there was a span of 9 bases. The CDR3 region has the DNA TGTGCCAGCATGGACACGGCAGATACGCAGTATTTT. This encodes CASMDTADTQYF.

The chain employs TRBV5-1 and TRBJ2-2; D perhaps matches TRBD2 (5 bases). Deletions cut 2 bases from V and 1 base from J, with 9 bases between. Germline V lookup: CDR1 SGHRS, CDR2 YFSETQ. CDR3 size: 15 residues. For the CDR3, the DNA is TGCGCCAGCAGCTTTGCGGGCCTGAACACCGGGGAGCTGTTTTTT. Its translation is CASSFAGLNTGELFF.

The chain links TRBV15 to TRBJ2-3; 7 bases map to TRBD1. In germline, CDR1 is LNHNV, CDR2 YYDKDF (reference sequence). The length of the CDR3 is 14 residues. V lost 6 bases to trimming and J lost 2 bases; unmatched junction nucleotides: 5. The CDR3 coding sequence is TGTGCCACCAGTACTGGACAGGACACAGATACGCAGTATTTT. Translation gives CATSTGQDTDTQYF.

V usage is TRBV7-9 and J usage is TRBJ1-3; TRBD1 might be the D (6 bases). Trimming cost V 2 bases and J 1 base, with 12 bases left between them. Germline CDR1 reads SEHNR; CDR2 reads FQNEAQ (reference sequence). The CDR3 has 16 amino acids. The CDR3 is CASSLYNRVSGNTIYF. DNA of the CDR3: TGTGCCAGCAGCTTATATAACAGGGTGTCTGGAAACACCATATATTTT.

The chain joins TRBV30 to TRBJ1-5, with 8 nucleotides matching TRBD1. Trimming at V came to 1 base and at J to 5 bases, leaving 4 bases not matched to a gene. The CDR3 spans 14 residues. CDR1 and CDR2 from the germline V gene are GTSNPN and SVGIG (reference sequence). CDR3 region: CAWSAGTGYQPQHF. Here the CDR3 DNA reads TGTGCCTGGAGTGCCGGGACAGGCTATCAGCCCCAGCATTTT.

V and J are TRBV7-8 and TRBJ2-1; TRBD2 matches 8 bases. The CDR3 spans 15 residues. Germline V lookup: CDR1 SGHVS, CDR2 FQNEAQ. Losses at the gene ends were 5 bases for V and 9 bases for J; bases not matched to a gene: 12. The CDR3 is CASSPRTSIGREQFF. The CDR3 DNA reads TGTGCCAGCAGCCCCCGGACTAGCATTGGACGTGAGCAGTTCTTC.

The V and J genes are TRBV28 and TRBJ1-2; 7 nucleotides agree with TRBD1. This CDR3 is built from 15 residues. V lost 5 bases and J lost 2; bases outside the gene matches: 8. Per the germline V gene, CDR1 is MDHEN and CDR2 is SYDVKM. In nucleotides, the CDR3 is TGTGCCAGCAGTACTCTGGGACAGACCAACTATGGCTACACCTTC. Its protein product is CASSTLGQTNYGYTF.

This chain's CDR3 is CASSQEFGNIQYF. In DNA form, the CDR3 reads TGCGCCAGCAGCCAAGAGTTCGGAAACATTCAGTACTTC. The chain joins TRBV4-3 to TRBJ2-4; unclear D gene. CDR3 length equals 13 residues. CDR1 and CDR2 from the germline V gene are LGHNA and YSLEER. With 0 bases removed from V and 6 bases from J, the gap between germline ends came to 6 bases.

The chain is built from TRBV9 and TRBJ2-5, with 8 nucleotides matching TRBD1. Germline loops: CDR1 SGDLS, CDR2 YYNGEE. This CDR3 spans 17 amino acids. Trimming cost V 1 base and J 1 base; bases outside gene matches: 9. As DNA, the CDR3 is TGTGCCAGCAGCGTACAGGGGGCGCGGAAACGCCAAGAGACCCAGTACTTC. It yields the protein CASSVQGARKRQETQYF.

V and J are TRBV5-4 and TRBJ2-3; 9 bases match TRBD2. Trimming cost V 2 bases and J 2 bases; bases outside gene matches: 15. The germline CDR1 and CDR2 sequences are SGHNT and YYREEE (reference sequence). This CDR3 spans 19 amino acids. CDR3 protein: CASSFPLDGGRADTDTQYF. Written as DNA, the CDR3 is TGTGCCAGCAGCTTTCCCCTCGATGGCGGGAGGGCCGACACAGATACGCAGTATTTT.

The V gene is TRBV6-5, the J gene TRBJ2-5, with D possibly being TRBD2 (6 bases). The CDR3 totals 13 residues. In germline, CDR1 is MNHEY, CDR2 SVGAGI. The V end was cut by 5 bases, the J end by 4 bases, with 11 bases between. The CDR3 nucleotides read TGTGCCAGCAGTCCGGGACTGAGAGAGACCCAGTACTTC. Translating gives CASSPGLRETQYF.

The rearrangement links TRBV7-3 to TRBJ2-2; 7 bases line up with TRBD2. Germline CDR1 is SGHTA and CDR2 is FQGTGA. The CDR3 loop spans 13 amino acids. V dropped 5 bases and J dropped 5; count of bases not matched to a gene: 2. The CDR3 DNA reads TGTGCCAGCAGCCCGGGGGGTACCGGGGAGCTGTTTTTT. Its protein is CASSPGGTGELFF.

This clone was picked up a small number of times. The V and J genes are TRBV5-1 and TRBJ1-1; no firm D call. V shed 4 bases and J shed 1 base, with 11 bases lying between them. Germline CDR1 SGHRS, CDR2 YFSETQ. This CDR3 is 14 amino acids long. CDR3 sequence: CASSVSGGNTEAFF. The CDR3 DNA reads TGCGCCAGCAGCGTCTCCGGAGGGAACACTGAAGCTTTCTTT.

By proportion, this clone is large. This chain joins TRBV14 and TRBJ1-1; the D gene is possibly TRBD1 (5 bases). Trimming removed 3 bases from V and 3 bases from J, with 14 bases in between. The CDR3 totals 15 residues. Germline V lookup: CDR1 SGHDN, CDR2 FVKESK. The CDR3 DNA sequence: TGTGCCAGCAGCCACATCGAGGGGATGGACACTGAAGCTTTCTTT. Translated, it gives CASSHIEGMDTEAFF.

V and J are TRBV27 and TRBJ2-1, with no clear D. Germline values: CDR1 MNHEY, CDR2 SMNVEV (reference sequence). The length of the CDR3 is 14 residues. The V gene lost 2 bases and the J gene lost 6 bases, with 11 bases spanning the gap. The DNA for the CDR3 is TGTGCCAGCAGTTTACAGGTTCTGGGCAATGAGCAGTTCTTC. It is translated as CASSLQVLGNEQFF.

The gene calls are TRBV5-4 and TRBJ2-1, with 9 bases fitting TRBD2. The CDR3 totals 16 residues. With 4 bases clipped from V and 4 bases from J, the junction kept 9 bases outside the gene matches. CDR1 is SGHNT, CDR2 YYREEE, per germline (reference sequence). CDR3 amino acids: CASSVSGRGGYNEQFF. The CDR3 coding sequence is TGTGCCAGCAGCGTTAGCGGGAGAGGGGGATACAATGAGCAGTTCTTC.

The chain joins TRBV6-1 to TRBJ1-4; no reliable D call. V gave up 5 bases and J gave up 7 bases, with 5 bases separating them. This CDR3 is 11 amino acids long. Germline-derived CDR1 and CDR2 are MNHNS and SASEGT. The CDR3 DNA is TGTGCCAGCAGTCTGGGTGAAAAACTGTTTTTT. As protein: CASSLGEKLFF.